The rows below give T cell receptor beta chains drawn from one sample of a study of shared clonotypes between healthy human individuals. Sequencing used immunoSEQ multiplex PCR; TCRdb keeps in-frame clones, though not all of them. In the table there are fewer than 400,000 clones, around 72% of which are singletons. Sequencing was carried out using memory CD4+ T cells sorted from blood. The receptors were gathered from a man between 25 and 39 years old in good health. Both conserved end residues are part of each CDR3. A D gene is named only where the DNA matches it firmly. Where a row states a size, it is once, few, many or the class of an expanded clone; other rows omit it.

>TRBJ2-5|.|.|TRBV5-1
TGCGCCAGCAGCCAACCTTCAGGAGAGACCCAGTACTTC
CASSQPSGETQYF
>TRBJ2-7|.|TRBD2|TRBV7-1
TGTGCCAGCAGCTTAGATTGGGTAGCGGGAACCTACGAGCAGTACTTC
CASSLDWVAGTYEQYF
>TRBJ2-1|.|.|TRBV29-1
TGCAGCGTTGAAGTTGGGGGTAAATACAATGAGCAGTTCTTC
CSVEVGGKYNEQFF
>TRBJ1-1|.|.|TRBV30
TGTGCCTGGAAGCCCTTGAGGGTTTGGGACACTGAAGCTTTCTTT
CAWKPLRVWDTEAFF
>TRBJ1-2|.|.|TRBV7-9
TGTGCCAGCAGCTTTCTCGCTACTGGCTACACCTTC
CASSFLATGYTF
>TRBJ1-1|.|.|TRBV2
TGTGCCAGCAGTGGAGGATATGGCACTGAAGCTTTCTTT
CASSGGYGTEAFF
>TRBJ2-3|.|.|TRBV15
TGTGCCACCAGCAGAGCCCCTGCTAGGGCCGCGTTTAGCACAGATACGCAGTATTTT
CATSRAPARAAFSTDTQYF
>TRBJ2-5|.|TRBD2|TRBV2
TGTGCCAGCACCTTAGCGGGCGTTCAAGAGACCCAGTACTTC
CASTLAGVQETQYF
>TRBJ2-3|.|.|TRBV7-6
TGTGCCAGCAGCTCAGAACCTCATACGCAGTATTTT
CASSSEPHTQYF
>TRBJ1-2|few|.|TRBV6-6
TGTGCCAGCAGTTACTCTTTTCAGGCGTTCAGTTATGGCTACACCTTC
CASSYSFQAFSYGYTF
>TRBJ2-7|.|.|TRBV14
TGTGCCAGCAAAGGGGAAGGGAGGCGGAGGTACGAGCAGTACTTC
CASKGEGRRRYEQYF
>TRBJ2-7|once|.|TRBV10-3
TGTGCCATCAGTGTTCTCCAGGGTAAATCTTCCTACGAGCAGTACTTC
CAISVLQGKSSYEQYF
>TRBJ2-7|.|.|TRBV15
TGTGCCACCAGCAGAGATCCGTCTCAGGTAAGCGGAGACTACGAGCAGTACTTC
CATSRDPSQVSGDYEQYF
>TRBJ1-2|.|TRBD1|TRBV6-4
TGTGCCAGCAGTGAGAGACAGGGGGCAGGAGGCTACACCTTC
CASSERQGAGGYTF
>TRBJ2-7|.|.|TRBV18
TGTGCCAGCTCACCGCAACTAGAGAGCGAGCAGTACTTC
CASSPQLESEQYF
>TRBJ2-3|few|.|TRBV10-1
TGCGCCTTAGGGGGTGGCGGAATTAGCACAGATACGCAGTATTTT
CALGGGGISTDTQYF
>TRBJ2-1|few|TRBD2|TRBV30
TGTGCCTGGCATCCACTAGCGGGAGGTCGGAAGGTTCCGCTCTTC
CAWHPLAGGRKVPLF
>TRBJ2-1|.|TRBD2|TRBV30
TGTGCCTGGAGCTTAGGCGGGAGCTCCTACAATGAGCAGTTCTTC
CAWSLGGSSYNEQFF
>TRBJ2-1|.|.|TRBV7-8
TGTGCCAGCAGCCTCACAGGGACCTCCTACAATGAGCAGTTCTTC
CASSLTGTSYNEQFF
>TRBJ2-5|.|.|TRBV5-6
TGTGCCAGCAGCTTCGGGGAGACCCAGTACTTC
CASSFGETQYF
>TRBJ2-3|.|.|TRBV18
TGTGCCAGCTCACCGGGTTCGCAGGGGTCAGATACGCAGTATTTT
CASSPGSQGSDTQYF
>TRBJ1-1|many|.|TRBV29-1
TGCAGCGTTGTTAGGGGGGCCGAGAGCACTGAAGCTTTCTTT
CSVVRGAESTEAFF
>TRBJ2-1|few|.|TRBV16
TGTGCCAGCAGCCAATTGAGTGCGGGCTCCTACAATGAGCAGTTCTTC
CASSQLSAGSYNEQFF
>TRBJ2-2|.|TRBD1|TRBV19
TGTGCCAGTAGTATAGGACAGGGCCCCGGGGAGCTGTTTTTT
CASSIGQGPGELFF
>TRBJ1-2|.|.|TRBV19
TGTGCCAGTAACCCGCATAAGACACCCAGCTATGGCTACACCTTC
CASNPHKTPSYGYTF
>TRBJ2-2|once|.|TRBV4-2
TGTGCCAGCAGCCCCCGGGGTACAAACACCGGGGAGCTGTTTTTT
CASSPRGTNTGELFF
>TRBJ2-7|.|.|TRBV6-5
TGTGCCAGCAGTTATAGACAGGCGGACTACGAGCAGTACTTC
CASSYRQADYEQYF
>TRBJ2-7|.|.|TRBV11-2
TGTGCCAGCAGCTTAGAGAAGGGTTGGTCCTACGATCAGTACTTC
CASSLEKGWSYDQYF
>TRBJ1-2|.|.|TRBV10-3
TGTGCCATCAGTGAGCCACAGGGTAATCCTGAGTTTTATGGCTACACCTTC
CAISEPQGNPEFYGYTF